A selection of T cell receptor beta chains follows, all from one sample in a study of cytomegalovirus exposure and HLA in healthy donors. Profiled with immunoSEQ multiplex PCR; TCRdb holds only in-frame clones, not every one. The table lists about 200,000 clones, 79% of them singletons, with over 1.5% in the top ten. The sample was PBMCs. Source of these receptors: a girl aged 5 to 17 in good health and CMV-seropositive. CDR3s include the opening cysteine and the closing phenylalanine or tryptophan. Fields, in order: J gene, clone size, D gene, V gene, CDR3 protein, CDR3 DNA. The D gene is left open where the match is weak. Clone size appears in some rows only: once, few, many, or a class for an expanded clone.

J gene: TRBJ2-1; clone size: NA; D gene: TRBD2; V gene: TRBV27; CDR3 protein: CASTSTGLAGVHEQFF; CDR3 DNA: TGTGCCAGCACCTCAACAGGACTAGCGGGGGTCCATGAGCAGTTCTTC
J gene: TRBJ2-7; clone size: NA; D gene: TRBD2; V gene: TRBV5-8; CDR3 protein: CASRTSGSYEQYF; CDR3 DNA: TGTGCCAGCAGGACTAGCGGTTCCTACGAGCAGTACTTC
J gene: TRBJ1-5; clone size: once; D gene: NA; V gene: TRBV7-2; CDR3 protein: CASSFHITGGQPQHF; CDR3 DNA: TGTGCCAGCAGCTTCCATATTACAGGTGGTCAGCCCCAGCATTTT
J gene: TRBJ1-2; clone size: NA; D gene: NA; V gene: TRBV11-2; CDR3 protein: CASSLGDSGYTF; CDR3 DNA: TGTGCCAGCAGCCTCGGAGACAGCGGCTACACCTTC
J gene: TRBJ1-5; clone size: NA; D gene: NA; V gene: TRBV5-4; CDR3 protein: CASSTDSSKPQHF; CDR3 DNA: TGTGCCAGCAGCACGGACAGTAGTAAGCCCCAGCATTTT
J gene: TRBJ1-1; clone size: NA; D gene: TRBD1; V gene: TRBV10-3; CDR3 protein: CAISEPTGVGTEAFF; CDR3 DNA: TGTGCCATCAGTGAGCCGACAGGGGTGGGCACTGAAGCTTTCTTT
J gene: TRBJ1-6; clone size: few; D gene: NA; V gene: TRBV19; CDR3 protein: CASSILRNSPLHF; CDR3 DNA: TGTGCCAGTAGTATACTCCGGAATTCACCCCTCCACTTT
J gene: TRBJ2-1; clone size: once; D gene: TRBD2; V gene: TRBV27; CDR3 protein: CASSPGTSGANEQFF; CDR3 DNA: TGTGCCAGCAGTCCAGGGACTAGCGGGGCCAATGAGCAGTTCTTC
J gene: TRBJ2-5; clone size: NA; D gene: TRBD1; V gene: TRBV10-3; CDR3 protein: CAISDDRGAQYF; CDR3 DNA: TGTGCCATCAGTGACGACAGGGGGGCCCAGTACTTC
J gene: TRBJ2-7; clone size: few; D gene: TRBD1; V gene: TRBV4-1; CDR3 protein: CASSRIPGTGVYEQYF; CDR3 DNA: TGCGCCAGCAGCCGCATTCCCGGGACAGGGGTTTACGAGCAGTACTTC
J gene: TRBJ2-1; clone size: NA; D gene: NA; V gene: TRBV10-3; CDR3 protein: CAIRESSGNEQFF; CDR3 DNA: TGTGCCATCAGAGAGTCATCAGGCAATGAGCAGTTCTTC
J gene: TRBJ2-1; clone size: NA; D gene: TRBD2; V gene: TRBV19; CDR3 protein: CASSTSSGGPRDEQFF; CDR3 DNA: TGTGCCAGTAGTACTTCTAGCGGGGGGCCGCGGGATGAGCAGTTCTTC
J gene: TRBJ2-7; clone size: NA; D gene: NA; V gene: TRBV2; CDR3 protein: CASRPSRASYEQYF; CDR3 DNA: TGTGCCAGCAGGCCGTCCAGGGCCTCCTACGAGCAGTACTTC
J gene: TRBJ2-2; clone size: NA; D gene: NA; V gene: TRBV5-4; CDR3 protein: CASSLVAGSAGELFF; CDR3 DNA: TGTGCCAGCAGCTTGGTGGCGGGGTCGGCCGGGGAGCTGTTTTTT
J gene: TRBJ1-2; clone size: NA; D gene: TRBD1; V gene: TRBV5-4; CDR3 protein: CASSLGPGQEMVGYTF; CDR3 DNA: TGTGCCAGCAGCTTGGGACCGGGACAGGAGATGGTAGGCTACACCTTC
J gene: TRBJ1-6; clone size: few; D gene: NA; V gene: TRBV19; CDR3 protein: CASSIKEGGSSPLHF; CDR3 DNA: TGTGCCAGTAGTATAAAAGAGGGAGGAAGTTCACCCCTCCACTTT
J gene: TRBJ2-7; clone size: few; D gene: TRBD2; V gene: TRBV9; CDR3 protein: CASSGGAGSDSYEQYF; CDR3 DNA: TGTGCCAGCAGCGGGGGAGCGGGGTCAGACTCCTACGAGCAGTACTTC
J gene: TRBJ1-5; clone size: NA; D gene: NA; V gene: TRBV7-2; CDR3 protein: CASSLGSVFHSNQPQHF; CDR3 DNA: TGTGCCAGCAGCTTAGGGAGCGTTTTCCATAGCAATCAGCCCCAGCATTTT
J gene: TRBJ2-1; clone size: NA; D gene: TRBD2; V gene: TRBV19; CDR3 protein: CASSISGGASNEQFF; CDR3 DNA: TGTGCCAGTAGTATAAGCGGGGGGGCTTCGAATGAGCAGTTCTTC
J gene: TRBJ2-5; clone size: once; D gene: TRBD2; V gene: TRBV9; CDR3 protein: CASSPAGGGLETQYF; CDR3 DNA: TGTGCCAGCAGCCCCGCGGGAGGGGGCCTGGAGACCCAGTACTTC
J gene: TRBJ2-1; clone size: NA; D gene: NA; V gene: TRBV5-4; CDR3 protein: CASSLAGSAGEQFF; CDR3 DNA: TGTGCCAGCAGCTTGGCGGGCAGCGCGGGAGAGCAGTTCTTC
J gene: TRBJ2-7; clone size: NA; D gene: NA; V gene: TRBV27; CDR3 protein: CASSTRLAYEQYF; CDR3 DNA: TGTGCCAGCAGTACCCGACTAGCCTACGAGCAGTACTTC
J gene: TRBJ2-7; clone size: NA; D gene: TRBD1; V gene: TRBV5-1; CDR3 protein: CASSRTGTGSYEQYF; CDR3 DNA: TGCGCCAGCAGCCGAACCGGGACAGGTTCCTACGAGCAGTACTTC
J gene: TRBJ1-1; clone size: NA; D gene: NA; V gene: TRBV2; CDR3 protein: CASKPGGNTEAFF; CDR3 DNA: TGTGCCAGCAAGCCCGGGGGGAACACTGAAGCTTTCTTT
J gene: TRBJ1-1; clone size: NA; D gene: NA; V gene: TRBV19; CDR3 protein: CASSQRGTEAFF; CDR3 DNA: TGTGCCAGTAGTCAACGGGGTACTGAAGCTTTCTTT
J gene: TRBJ2-7; clone size: NA; D gene: TRBD2; V gene: TRBV11-2; CDR3 protein: CASSLVPSGVYEQYF; CDR3 DNA: TGTGCCAGCAGCTTAGTCCCTAGCGGGGTCTACGAGCAGTACTTC
J gene: TRBJ2-3; clone size: NA; D gene: TRBD1; V gene: TRBV4-3; CDR3 protein: CASSQDPEQGAQYF; CDR3 DNA: TGCGCCAGCAGCCAAGATCCGGAACAGGGGGCGCAGTATTTT
J gene: TRBJ2-3; clone size: NA; D gene: NA; V gene: TRBV6-5; CDR3 protein: CASSRGTLLKDTQYF; CDR3 DNA: TGTGCCAGCTCTAGGGGGACACTTTTAAAAGATACGCAGTATTTT
J gene: TRBJ1-1; clone size: NA; D gene: NA; V gene: TRBV10-3; CDR3 protein: CAISVQESTEAFF; CDR3 DNA: TGTGCCATCAGTGTACAGGAGAGCACTGAAGCTTTCTTT
J gene: TRBJ2-5; clone size: NA; D gene: NA; V gene: TRBV6-4; CDR3 protein: CASSEGPQETQYF; CDR3 DNA: TGTGCCAGCAGTGAGGGGCCCCAAGAGACCCAGTACTTC
J gene: TRBJ1-1; clone size: NA; D gene: NA; V gene: TRBV19; CDR3 protein: CASSLTRQLEAFF; CDR3 DNA: TGTGCCAGTAGTCTCACCCGACAGCTTGAAGCTTTCTTT
J gene: TRBJ1-3; clone size: NA; D gene: NA; V gene: TRBV12-5; CDR3 protein: CASGFQTGDTIYF; CDR3 DNA: TGTGCTAGTGGTTTCCAGACGGGGGACACCATATATTTT
J gene: TRBJ2-7; clone size: NA; D gene: TRBD2; V gene: TRBV10-2; CDR3 protein: CASSEAGLLAGQYF; CDR3 DNA: TGCGCCAGCAGTGAGGCCGGACTATTAGCGGGGCAGTACTTC
J gene: TRBJ1-6; clone size: NA; D gene: TRBD1; V gene: TRBV7-9; CDR3 protein: CASSPQGAGSPLHF; CDR3 DNA: TGTGCCAGCAGCCCCCAGGGGGCAGGATCACCCCTCCACTTT
J gene: TRBJ1-1; clone size: NA; D gene: TRBD1; V gene: TRBV15; CDR3 protein: CATSLTRTGGTEAFF; CDR3 DNA: TGTGCCACCAGCCTTACTAGGACAGGGGGGACTGAAGCTTTCTTT
J gene: TRBJ2-2; clone size: NA; D gene: TRBD2; V gene: TRBV7-9; CDR3 protein: CASISKRGFALFF; CDR3 DNA: TGTGCCAGCATCTCCAAGCGGGGGTTTGCGCTGTTTTTT
J gene: TRBJ1-3; clone size: NA; D gene: NA; V gene: TRBV7-8; CDR3 protein: CASSLGVTAGNTIYF; CDR3 DNA: TGTGCCAGCAGCTTAGGGGTGACAGCCGGAAACACCATATATTTT
J gene: TRBJ1-2; clone size: NA; D gene: TRBD1; V gene: TRBV10-3; CDR3 protein: CAISESQGKSYGYTF; CDR3 DNA: TGTGCCATCAGTGAGTCACAGGGGAAATCCTATGGCTACACCTTC
J gene: TRBJ1-4; clone size: once; D gene: NA; V gene: TRBV27; CDR3 protein: CASSFGGSNEKLFF; CDR3 DNA: TGTGCCAGCAGTTTTGGAGGCAGTAATGAAAAACTGTTTTTT
J gene: TRBJ1-4; clone size: once; D gene: NA; V gene: TRBV5-1; CDR3 protein: CASSFQGNEKLFF; CDR3 DNA: TGCGCCAGCAGCTTCCAGGGTAATGAAAAACTGTTTTTT
J gene: TRBJ2-5; clone size: NA; D gene: NA; V gene: TRBV29-1; CDR3 protein: CSVPLPQETQYF; CDR3 DNA: TGCAGCGTTCCACTGCCTCAAGAGACCCAGTACTTC
J gene: TRBJ1-1; clone size: NA; D gene: TRBD1; V gene: TRBV25-1; CDR3 protein: CASSEAGQGVDTEAFF; CDR3 DNA: TGTGCCAGCAGTGAGGCTGGACAGGGGGTGGACACTGAAGCTTTCTTT
J gene: TRBJ1-5; clone size: NA; D gene: NA; V gene: TRBV7-9; CDR3 protein: CASSLGQTNQPQHF; CDR3 DNA: TGTGCCAGCAGCTTAGGACAGACCAATCAGCCCCAGCATTTT
J gene: TRBJ1-5; clone size: NA; D gene: NA; V gene: TRBV6-5; CDR3 protein: CASSLRLQLGNQPQHF; CDR3 DNA: TGTGCCAGCAGTTTGAGGCTGCAGCTCGGCAATCAGCCCCAGCATTTT
J gene: TRBJ1-5; clone size: NA; D gene: NA; V gene: TRBV19; CDR3 protein: CASSIGQGNQPQHF; CDR3 DNA: TGTGCCAGTAGTATAGGGCAGGGGAATCAGCCCCAGCATTTT
J gene: TRBJ1-2; clone size: NA; D gene: TRBD1; V gene: TRBV7-8; CDR3 protein: CASSSRDRGRKYGYTF; CDR3 DNA: TGTGCCAGCAGCTCCCGGGACAGGGGAAGGAAGTATGGCTACACCTTC
J gene: TRBJ1-2; clone size: NA; D gene: NA; V gene: TRBV6-1; CDR3 protein: CASRFTGTYGYTF; CDR3 DNA: TGTGCCAGCAGGTTTACAGGGACCTATGGCTACACCTTC
J gene: TRBJ1-1; clone size: NA; D gene: NA; V gene: TRBV29-1; CDR3 protein: CSVDRQAEEAFF; CDR3 DNA: TGCAGCGTGGATCGACAGGCTGAGGAGGCTTTCTTT
J gene: TRBJ2-1; clone size: few; D gene: TRBD1; V gene: TRBV6-1; CDR3 protein: CASSPGQGVNEQFF; CDR3 DNA: TGTGCCAGCAGTCCGGGACAGGGGGTCAATGAGCAGTTCTTC
J gene: TRBJ2-7; clone size: NA; D gene: TRBD1; V gene: TRBV6-5; CDR3 protein: CASGQGASYEQYF; CDR3 DNA: TGTGCCAGTGGACAGGGGGCCTCCTACGAGCAGTACTTC
J gene: TRBJ1-1; clone size: few; D gene: NA; V gene: TRBV7-9; CDR3 protein: CASSLLEATEAFF; CDR3 DNA: TGTGCCAGCAGCTTATTAGAAGCCACTGAAGCTTTCTTT
J gene: TRBJ2-7; clone size: NA; D gene: TRBD2; V gene: TRBV5-6; CDR3 protein: CASSLVLAGGSTTYEQYF; CDR3 DNA: TGTGCCAGCAGCTTGGTTCTAGCGGGGGGGTCAACAACCTACGAGCAGTACTTC
J gene: TRBJ1-3; clone size: NA; D gene: TRBD1; V gene: TRBV7-2; CDR3 protein: CASSPAGTGARNTIYF; CDR3 DNA: TGTGCCAGCAGCCCAGCGGGGACAGGGGCCCGAAACACCATATATTTT
J gene: TRBJ1-1; clone size: NA; D gene: NA; V gene: TRBV18; CDR3 protein: CASSPLFQGLSTEAFF; CDR3 DNA: TGTGCCAGCTCGCCCTTATTCCAGGGTTTGAGCACTGAAGCTTTCTTT
J gene: TRBJ2-3; clone size: NA; D gene: TRBD2; V gene: TRBV5-4; CDR3 protein: CASSLGLAGKGKGTQYF; CDR3 DNA: TGTGCCAGCAGCTTGGGACTAGCGGGGAAGGGCAAAGGTACGCAGTATTTT